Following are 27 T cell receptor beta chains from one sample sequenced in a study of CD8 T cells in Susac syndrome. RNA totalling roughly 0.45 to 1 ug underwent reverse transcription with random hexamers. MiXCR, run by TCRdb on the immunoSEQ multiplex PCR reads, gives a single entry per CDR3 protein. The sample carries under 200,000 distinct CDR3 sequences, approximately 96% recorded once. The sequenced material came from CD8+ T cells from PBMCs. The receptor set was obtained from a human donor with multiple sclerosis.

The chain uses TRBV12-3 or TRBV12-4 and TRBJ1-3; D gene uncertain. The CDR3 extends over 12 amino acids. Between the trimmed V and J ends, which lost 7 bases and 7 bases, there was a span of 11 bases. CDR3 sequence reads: CASTPGVNTIYF. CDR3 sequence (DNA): TGTGCCAGCACCCCCGGAGTCAACACCATATATTTT.

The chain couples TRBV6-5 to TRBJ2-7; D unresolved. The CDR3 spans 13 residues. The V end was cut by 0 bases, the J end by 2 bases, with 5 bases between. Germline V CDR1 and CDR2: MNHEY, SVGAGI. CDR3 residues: CASSYSSTYEQYF. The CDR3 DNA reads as TGTGCCAGCAGTTACTCCTCAACCTACGAGCAGTACTTC.

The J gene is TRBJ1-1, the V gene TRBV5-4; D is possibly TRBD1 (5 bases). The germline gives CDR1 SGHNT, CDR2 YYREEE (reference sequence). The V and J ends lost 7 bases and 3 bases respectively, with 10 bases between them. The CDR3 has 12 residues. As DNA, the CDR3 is TGTGCCAGCCCCGCGGGGGACACTGAAGCTTTCTTT. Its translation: CASPAGDTEAFF.

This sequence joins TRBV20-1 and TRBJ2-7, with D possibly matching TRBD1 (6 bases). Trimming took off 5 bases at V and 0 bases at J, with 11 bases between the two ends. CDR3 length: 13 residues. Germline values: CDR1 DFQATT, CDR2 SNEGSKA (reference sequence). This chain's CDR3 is CSALTGISYEQYF. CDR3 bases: TGCAGTGCTTTAACAGGGATCTCCTACGAGCAGTACTTC.

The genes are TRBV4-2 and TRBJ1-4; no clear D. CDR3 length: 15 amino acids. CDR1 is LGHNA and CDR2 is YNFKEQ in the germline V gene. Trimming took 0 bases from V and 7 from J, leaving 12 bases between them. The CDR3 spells CASSQDWSGSEKLFF. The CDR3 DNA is TGTGCCAGCAGCCAAGATTGGAGTGGGAGTGAAAAACTGTTTTTT.

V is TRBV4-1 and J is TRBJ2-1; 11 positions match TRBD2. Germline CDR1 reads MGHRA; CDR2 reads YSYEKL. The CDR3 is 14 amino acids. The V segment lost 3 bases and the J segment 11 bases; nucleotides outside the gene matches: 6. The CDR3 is CASSHPSSGRQQFF. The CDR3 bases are TGCGCCAGCAGCCATCCCTCTAGCGGGAGGCAGCAGTTCTTC.

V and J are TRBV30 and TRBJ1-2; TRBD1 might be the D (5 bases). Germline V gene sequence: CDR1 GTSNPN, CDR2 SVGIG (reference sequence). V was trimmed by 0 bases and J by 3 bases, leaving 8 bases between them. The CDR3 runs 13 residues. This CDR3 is CAWSVQDYYGYTF. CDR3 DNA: TGTGCCTGGAGTGTACAGGACTACTATGGCTACACCTTC.

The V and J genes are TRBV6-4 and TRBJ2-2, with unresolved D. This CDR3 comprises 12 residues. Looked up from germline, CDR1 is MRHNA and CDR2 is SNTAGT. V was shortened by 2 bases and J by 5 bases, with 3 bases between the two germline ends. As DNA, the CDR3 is TGTGCCAGCAGTGACGGGACCGGGGAGCTGTTTTTT. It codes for CASSDGTGELFF.

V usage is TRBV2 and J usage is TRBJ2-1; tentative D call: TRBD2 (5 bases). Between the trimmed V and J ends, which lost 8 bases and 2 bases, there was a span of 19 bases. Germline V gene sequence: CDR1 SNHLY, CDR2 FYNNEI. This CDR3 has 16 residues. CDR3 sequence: CASGVPQRIAYNEQFF. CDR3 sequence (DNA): TGTGCCAGCGGAGTCCCCCAGCGGATTGCCTACAATGAGCAGTTCTTC.

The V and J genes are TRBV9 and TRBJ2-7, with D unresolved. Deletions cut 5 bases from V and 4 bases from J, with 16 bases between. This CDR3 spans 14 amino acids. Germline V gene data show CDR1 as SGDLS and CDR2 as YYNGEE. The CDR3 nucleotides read TGTGCCAGCAGTTTGCAAGCGTTGGGGTACGAGCAGTACTTC. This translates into CASSLQALGYEQYF.

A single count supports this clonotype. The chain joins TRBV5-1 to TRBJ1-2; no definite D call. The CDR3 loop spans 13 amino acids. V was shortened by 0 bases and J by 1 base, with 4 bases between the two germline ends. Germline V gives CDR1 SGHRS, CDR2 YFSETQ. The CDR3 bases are TGCGCCAGCAGCTTGGGGGATAACTATGGCTACACCTTC. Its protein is CASSLGDNYGYTF.

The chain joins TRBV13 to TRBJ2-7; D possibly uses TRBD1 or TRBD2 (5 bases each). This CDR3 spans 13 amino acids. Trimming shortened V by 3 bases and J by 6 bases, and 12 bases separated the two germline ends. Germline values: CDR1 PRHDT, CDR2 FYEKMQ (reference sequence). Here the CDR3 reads CASSLGPSAEQYF. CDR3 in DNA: TGTGCCAGCAGCTTGGGACCGTCAGCCGAGCAGTACTTC.

The CDR3 loop reads CSARVTGGAWDGYTF. CDR3 nucleotide sequence: TGCAGTGCTAGAGTCACAGGGGGGGCTTGGGATGGCTACACCTTC. The chain has TRBV20-1 and TRBJ1-2; 8 bases agree with TRBD1. The V gene end was trimmed by 1 base and the J gene end by 6 bases; junction bases not matched to a gene: 10. Germline CDR1 DFQATT, CDR2 SNEGSKA (reference sequence). This CDR3 is 15 amino acids long.

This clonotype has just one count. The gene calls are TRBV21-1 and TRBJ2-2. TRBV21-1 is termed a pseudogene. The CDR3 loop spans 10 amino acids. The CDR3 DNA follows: TGTGCCAGAGGAGCCGGGGAGCTGTTTTTT. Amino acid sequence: CARGAGELFF.

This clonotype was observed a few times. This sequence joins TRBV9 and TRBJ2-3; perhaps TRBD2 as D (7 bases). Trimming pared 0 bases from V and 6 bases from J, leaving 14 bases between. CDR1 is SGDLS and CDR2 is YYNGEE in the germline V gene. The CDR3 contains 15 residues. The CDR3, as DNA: TGTGCCAGCAGCGTAGCTGGTCGGGGGGCTGATACGCAGTATTTT. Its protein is CASSVAGRGADTQYF.

This chain's CDR3 is CASSPGQSPWAYTF. The CDR3 region has the DNA TGTGCCAGCAGCCCGGGACAGTCGCCTTGGGCCTACACCTTC. The chain links TRBV5-6 to TRBJ1-2, with 7 positions matching TRBD1. Looked up from germline, CDR1 is SGHDT and CDR2 is YYEEEE. The CDR3 extends over 14 amino acids. V trimming: 4 bases; J trimming: 10 bases; junction bases outside the gene matches: 13.

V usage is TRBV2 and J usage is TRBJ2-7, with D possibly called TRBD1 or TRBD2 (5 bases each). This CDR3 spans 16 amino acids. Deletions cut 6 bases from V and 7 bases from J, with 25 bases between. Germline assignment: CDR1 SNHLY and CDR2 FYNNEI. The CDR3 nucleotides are TGTGCCAGCAGGGACCCCAGAGGGACCGACTTTTGGGAGCAGTACTTC. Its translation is CASRDPRGTDFWEQYF.

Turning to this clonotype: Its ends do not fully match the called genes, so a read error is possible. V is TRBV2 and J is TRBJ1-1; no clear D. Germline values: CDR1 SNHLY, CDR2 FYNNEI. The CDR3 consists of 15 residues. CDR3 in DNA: TGTGCCAGCAGTGAAGAAGCGGGCGCTGGGCCTTCGGAGGTCTTT. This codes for CASSEEAGAGPSEVF.

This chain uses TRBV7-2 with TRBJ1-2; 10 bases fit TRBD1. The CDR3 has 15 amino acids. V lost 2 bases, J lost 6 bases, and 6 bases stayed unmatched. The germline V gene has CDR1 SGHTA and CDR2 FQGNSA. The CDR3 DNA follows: TGTGCCAGCAGCTTATGGGACAGGGGCTTCCATGGCTACACCTTC. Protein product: CASSLWDRGFHGYTF.

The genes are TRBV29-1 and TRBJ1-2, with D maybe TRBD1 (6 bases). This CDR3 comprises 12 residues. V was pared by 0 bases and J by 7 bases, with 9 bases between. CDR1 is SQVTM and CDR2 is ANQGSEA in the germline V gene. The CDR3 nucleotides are TGCAGCGTTGAAGAGGGGGGGCTTGGCTACACCTTC. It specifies CSVEEGGLGYTF.

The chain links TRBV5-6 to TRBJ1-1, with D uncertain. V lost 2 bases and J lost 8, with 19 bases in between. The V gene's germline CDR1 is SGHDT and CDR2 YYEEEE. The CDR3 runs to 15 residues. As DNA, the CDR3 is TGTGCCAGCAGCTTTCTAGGGTACACCACGATGGAAGCTTTCTTT. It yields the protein CASSFLGYTTMEAFF. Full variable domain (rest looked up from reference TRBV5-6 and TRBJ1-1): DAGVTQSPTHLIKTRGQQVTLRCSPKSGHDTVSWYQQALGQGPQFIFQYYEEEERQRGNFPDRFSGHQFPNYSSELNVNALLLGDSALYLCASSFLGYTTMEAFFGQGTRLTVV.

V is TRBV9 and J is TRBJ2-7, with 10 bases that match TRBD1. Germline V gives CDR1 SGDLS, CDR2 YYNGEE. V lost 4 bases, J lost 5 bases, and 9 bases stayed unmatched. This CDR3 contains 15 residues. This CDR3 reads CASSLRDRGPHEQYF. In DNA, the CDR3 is TGTGCCAGCAGCCTCCGGGACAGGGGTCCCCACGAGCAGTACTTC.

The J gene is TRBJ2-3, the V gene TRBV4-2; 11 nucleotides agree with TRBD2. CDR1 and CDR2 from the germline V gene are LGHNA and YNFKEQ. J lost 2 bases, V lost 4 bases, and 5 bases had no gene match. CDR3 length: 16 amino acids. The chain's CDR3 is CASSLKTSGATDTQYF. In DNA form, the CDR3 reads TGTGCCAGCAGCCTTAAGACTAGCGGGGCCACAGATACGCAGTATTTT.

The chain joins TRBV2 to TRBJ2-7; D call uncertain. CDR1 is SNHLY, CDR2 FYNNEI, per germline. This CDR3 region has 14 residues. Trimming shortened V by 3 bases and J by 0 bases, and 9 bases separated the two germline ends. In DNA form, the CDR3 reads TGTGCCAGCAGTGAGGTGGTTAGCTCCTACGAGCAGTACTTC. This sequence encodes CASSEVVSSYEQYF. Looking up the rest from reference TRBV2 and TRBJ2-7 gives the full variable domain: EPEVTQTPSHQVTQMGQEVILRCVPISNHLYFYWYRQILGQKVEFLVSFYNNEISEKSEIFDDQFSVERPDGSNFTLKIRSTKLEDSAMYFCASSEVVSSYEQYFGPGTRLTVT.

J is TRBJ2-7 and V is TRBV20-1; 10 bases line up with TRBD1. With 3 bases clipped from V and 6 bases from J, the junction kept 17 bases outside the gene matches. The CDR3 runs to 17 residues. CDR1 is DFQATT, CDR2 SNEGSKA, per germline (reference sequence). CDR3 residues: CSARPRDRGLSWGEQYF. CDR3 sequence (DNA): TGCAGTGCTAGGCCACGGGACAGGGGCTTAAGTTGGGGCGAGCAGTACTTC.

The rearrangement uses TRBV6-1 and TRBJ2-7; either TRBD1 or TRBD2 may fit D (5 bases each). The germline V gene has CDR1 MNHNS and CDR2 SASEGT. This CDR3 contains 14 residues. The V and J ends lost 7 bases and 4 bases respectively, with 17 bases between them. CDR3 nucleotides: TGTGCCAGCACCGAAGGGACCGGTTGGTACGAGCAGTACTTC. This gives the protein CASTEGTGWYEQYF.

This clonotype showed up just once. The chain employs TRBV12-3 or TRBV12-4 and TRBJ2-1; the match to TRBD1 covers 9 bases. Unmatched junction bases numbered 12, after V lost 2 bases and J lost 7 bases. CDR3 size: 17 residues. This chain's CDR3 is CASSLILGTGFWNEQFF. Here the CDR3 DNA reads TGTGCCAGCAGTTTAATTCTCGGGACAGGGTTCTGGAATGAGCAGTTCTTC.